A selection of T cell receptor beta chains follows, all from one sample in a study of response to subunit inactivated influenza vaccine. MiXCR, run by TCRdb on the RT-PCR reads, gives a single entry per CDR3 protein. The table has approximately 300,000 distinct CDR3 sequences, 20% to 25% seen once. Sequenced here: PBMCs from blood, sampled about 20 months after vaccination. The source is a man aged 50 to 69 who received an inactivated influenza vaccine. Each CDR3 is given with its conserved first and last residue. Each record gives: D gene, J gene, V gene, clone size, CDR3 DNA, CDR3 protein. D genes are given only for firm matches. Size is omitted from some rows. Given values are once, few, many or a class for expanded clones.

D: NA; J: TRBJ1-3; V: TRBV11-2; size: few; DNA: TGTGCCAGCAGCTGGGGGCGGAACTCTGGAAACACCATATATTTT; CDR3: CASSWGRNSGNTIYF
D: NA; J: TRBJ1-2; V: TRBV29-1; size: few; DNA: TGCAGCGTTGAAAAGCGCCAGGGAAATGGCTACACCTTC; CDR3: CSVEKRQGNGYTF
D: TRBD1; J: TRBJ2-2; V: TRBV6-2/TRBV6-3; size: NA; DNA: TGTGCCAGCAGTCCCTCGGGGACAGAAAACACCGGGGAGCTGTTTTTT; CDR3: CASSPSGTENTGELFF
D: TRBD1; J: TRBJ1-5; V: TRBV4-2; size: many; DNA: TGTGCCAGCAGCCAAGAACAGGGGCAAGGATATCAGCCCCAGCATTTT; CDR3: CASSQEQGQGYQPQHF
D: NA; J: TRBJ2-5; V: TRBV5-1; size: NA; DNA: TGCGCCAGCAGCTTCACCCTGGGGGAGACCCAGTACTTC; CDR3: CASSFTLGETQYF
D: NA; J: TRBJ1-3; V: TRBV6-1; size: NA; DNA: TGTGCCAGCAGTGGTGGCCCTGCCATATATTTT; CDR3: CASSGGPAIYF
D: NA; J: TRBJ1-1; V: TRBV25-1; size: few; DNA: TGTGCCAGCAGCGACATTTTAAGAAGTCGGGGTGGAGCTTTCTTT; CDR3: CASSDILRSRGGAFF
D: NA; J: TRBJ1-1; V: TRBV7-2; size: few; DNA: TGTGCCAGCAGCTTAAGGGGTCCCAATTTCTTT; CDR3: CASSLRGPNFF
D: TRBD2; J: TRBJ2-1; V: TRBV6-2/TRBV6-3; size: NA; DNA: TGTGCCAGCAGTTACGGCTACCTCATAGCGGGTGAGCAGTTCTTC; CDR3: CASSYGYLIAGEQFF
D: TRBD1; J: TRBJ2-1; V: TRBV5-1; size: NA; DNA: TGCGCCAGCAGCTTGAGGGACAGGACCTACAATGAGCAGTTCTTC; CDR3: CASSLRDRTYNEQFF
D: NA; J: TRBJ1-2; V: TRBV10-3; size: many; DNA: TGTGCCATCAGTGAGTCTAGGGACTATGGCTACACCTTC; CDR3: CAISESRDYGYTF
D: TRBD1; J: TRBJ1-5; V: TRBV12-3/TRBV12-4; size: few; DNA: TGTGCCAGTCTCCCCGGGACAGGGCATAGAGAGCCCCAGCATTTT; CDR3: CASLPGTGHREPQHF
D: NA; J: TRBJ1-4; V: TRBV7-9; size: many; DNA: TGTGCCAGCAGCCACCGGGACGGAAATGAAAAACTGTTTTTT; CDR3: CASSHRDGNEKLFF
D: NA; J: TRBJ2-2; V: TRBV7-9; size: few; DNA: TGTGCCAGCAGCCCCACGGGTCAATGGCCCGGGGAGCTGTTTTTT; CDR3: CASSPTGQWPGELFF
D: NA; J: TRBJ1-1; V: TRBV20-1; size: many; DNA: TGCAGTGCTAGAGACGGGAACACTGAAGCTTTCTTT; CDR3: CSARDGNTEAFF
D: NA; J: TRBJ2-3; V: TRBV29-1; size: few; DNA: TGCAGCGTTGCTACCGGGCCCCCGGCGCAGTATTTT; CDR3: CSVATGPPAQYF
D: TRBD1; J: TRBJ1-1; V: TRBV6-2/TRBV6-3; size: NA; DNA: TGTGCCAGCACCGACCCGGACAGGAGGGCTGAAGCTTTCTTT; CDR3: CASTDPDRRAEAFF
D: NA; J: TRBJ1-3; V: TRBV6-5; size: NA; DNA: TGTGCCAGCAGTTACTCACAGGCCACTGGAAACACCATATATTTT; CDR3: CASSYSQATGNTIYF
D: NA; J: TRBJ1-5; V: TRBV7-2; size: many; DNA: TGTGCCAGCAGCTTAGGGAGCAGGGTGATGGCCAATCAGCCCCAGCATTTT; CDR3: CASSLGSRVMANQPQHF
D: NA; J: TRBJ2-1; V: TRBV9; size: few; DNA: TGTGCCAGCAGCGTTGCCGGGGAAGGTATCAATGAGCAGTTCTTC; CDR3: CASSVAGEGINEQFF
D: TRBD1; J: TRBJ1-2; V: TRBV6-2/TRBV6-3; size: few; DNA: TGTGCCAGCAGGCCACAGGGGAACTATGGCTACACCTTC; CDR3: CASRPQGNYGYTF
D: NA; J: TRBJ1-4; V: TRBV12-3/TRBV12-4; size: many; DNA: TGTGCCAGCAGTGATATGGGTGATGAAAAACTGTTTTTT; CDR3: CASSDMGDEKLFF
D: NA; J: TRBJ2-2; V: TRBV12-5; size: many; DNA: TGTGCTAGTGGTCTAGACACCGGGGAGCTGTTTTTT; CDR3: CASGLDTGELFF
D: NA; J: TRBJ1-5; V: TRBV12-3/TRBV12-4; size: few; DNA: TGTGCCAGCAGTGCCGGGGCCGGGACCCAGCATTTT; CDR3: CASSAGAGTQHF
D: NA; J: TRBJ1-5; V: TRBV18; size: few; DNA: TGTGCCAGCTCACCGCAGTCAGGGATCAATCAGCCCCAGCATTTT; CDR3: CASSPQSGINQPQHF
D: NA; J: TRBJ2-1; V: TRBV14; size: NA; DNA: TGTGCCAGCAGCCGATATAGCTCGCCTCCTAACAATGAGCAGTTCTTC; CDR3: CASSRYSSPPNNEQFF
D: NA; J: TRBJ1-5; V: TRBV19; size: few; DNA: TGTGCCAGTAGTCCCGGGGACCCGCGGTGGGGTCAGCCCCAGCATTTT; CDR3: CASSPGDPRWGQPQHF
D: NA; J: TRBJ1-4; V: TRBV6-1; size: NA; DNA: TGTGCCAGCAGACTAACCAGCGAAGCCAAAGAAGAAAAACTGTTTTTT; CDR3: CASRLTSEAKEEKLFF
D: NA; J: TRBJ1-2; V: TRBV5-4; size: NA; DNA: TGTGCCAGCAGCTCGCCCGACAGTCGGCATGGCTACACCTTC; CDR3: CASSSPDSRHGYTF